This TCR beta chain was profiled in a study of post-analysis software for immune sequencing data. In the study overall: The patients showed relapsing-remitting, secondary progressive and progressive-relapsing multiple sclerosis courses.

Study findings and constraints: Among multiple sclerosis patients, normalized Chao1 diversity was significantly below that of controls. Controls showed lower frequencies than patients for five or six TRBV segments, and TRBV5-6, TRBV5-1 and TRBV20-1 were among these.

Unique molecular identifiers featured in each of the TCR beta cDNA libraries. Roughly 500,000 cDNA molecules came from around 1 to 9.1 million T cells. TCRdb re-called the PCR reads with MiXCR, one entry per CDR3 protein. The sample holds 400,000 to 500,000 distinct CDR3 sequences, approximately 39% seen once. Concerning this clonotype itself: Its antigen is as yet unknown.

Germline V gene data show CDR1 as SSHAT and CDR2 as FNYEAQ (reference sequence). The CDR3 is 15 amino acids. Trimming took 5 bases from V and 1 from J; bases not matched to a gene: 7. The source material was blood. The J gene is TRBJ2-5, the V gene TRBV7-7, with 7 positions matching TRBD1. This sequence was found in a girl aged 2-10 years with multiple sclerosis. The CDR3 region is CASSINRGPQETQYF. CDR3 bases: TGTGCCAGCAGCATAAACAGGGGACCCCAAGAGACCCAGTACTTC.